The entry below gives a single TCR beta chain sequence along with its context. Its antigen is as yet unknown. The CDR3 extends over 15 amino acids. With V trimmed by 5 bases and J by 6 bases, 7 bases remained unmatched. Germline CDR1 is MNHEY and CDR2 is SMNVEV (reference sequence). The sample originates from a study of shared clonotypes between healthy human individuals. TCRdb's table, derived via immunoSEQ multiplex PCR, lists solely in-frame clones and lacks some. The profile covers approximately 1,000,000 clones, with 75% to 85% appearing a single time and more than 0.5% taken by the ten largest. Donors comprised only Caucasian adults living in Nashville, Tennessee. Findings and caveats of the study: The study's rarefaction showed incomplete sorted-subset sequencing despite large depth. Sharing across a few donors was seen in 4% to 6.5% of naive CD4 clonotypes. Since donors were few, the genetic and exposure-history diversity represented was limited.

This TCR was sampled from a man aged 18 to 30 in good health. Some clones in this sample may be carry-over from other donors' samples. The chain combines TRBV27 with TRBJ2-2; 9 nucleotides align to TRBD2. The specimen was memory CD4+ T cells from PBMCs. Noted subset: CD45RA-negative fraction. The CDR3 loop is CASSLLTSGSGELFF. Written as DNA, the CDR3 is TGTGCCAGCAGTCTGTTGACTAGCGGTTCCGGGGAGCTGTTTTTT.